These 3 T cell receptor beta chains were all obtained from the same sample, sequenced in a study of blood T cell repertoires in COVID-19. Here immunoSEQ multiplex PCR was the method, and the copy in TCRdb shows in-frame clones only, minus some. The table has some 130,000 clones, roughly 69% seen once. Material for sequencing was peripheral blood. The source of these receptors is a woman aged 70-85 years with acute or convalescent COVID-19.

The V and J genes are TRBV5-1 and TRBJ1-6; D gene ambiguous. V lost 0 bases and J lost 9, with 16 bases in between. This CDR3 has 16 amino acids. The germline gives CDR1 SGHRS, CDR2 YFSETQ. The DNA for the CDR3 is TGCGCCAGCAGCTTGGCCACGGGTTCCCAGACTTCACCCCTCCACTTT. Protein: CASSLATGSQTSPLHF. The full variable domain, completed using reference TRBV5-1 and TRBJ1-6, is KAGVTQTPRYLIKTRGQQVTLSCSPISGHRSVSWYQQTPGQGLQFLFEYFSETQRNKGNFPGRFSGRQFSNSRSEMNVSTLELGDSALYLCASSLATGSQTSPLHFGNGTRLTVT.

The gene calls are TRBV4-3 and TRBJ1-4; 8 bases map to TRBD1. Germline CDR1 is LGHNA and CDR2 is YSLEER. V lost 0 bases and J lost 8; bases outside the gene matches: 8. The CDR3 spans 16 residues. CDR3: CASSQDRGQGREKLFF. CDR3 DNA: TGCGCCAGCAGCCAAGACCGAGGACAGGGCAGGGAAAAACTGTTTTTT.

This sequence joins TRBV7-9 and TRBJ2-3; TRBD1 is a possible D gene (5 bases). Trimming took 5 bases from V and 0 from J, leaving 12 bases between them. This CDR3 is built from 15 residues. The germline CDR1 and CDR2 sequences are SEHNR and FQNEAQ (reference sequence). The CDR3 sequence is CASSQGLSSTDTQYF. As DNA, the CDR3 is TGTGCCAGCAGCCAGGGTCTCTCTAGCACAGATACGCAGTATTTT.